This T cell receptor beta chain was sequenced during a study of shared clonotypes between healthy human individuals. General observations from the study: Donors were few, which limited the genetic and exposure-history diversity represented.

Evenly divided among several immunoSEQ plates was the genomic DNA of each subset. Ten immunoSEQ deep assay plates were used to sequence the DNA of unsorted PBMCs. Assay used: immunoSEQ multiplex PCR; TCRdb lists only in-frame clones, some missing. The sample lists roughly 490,000 clones, 79% occurring once. This clone was detected only a few times. Its antigen remains unidentified. Recent acute infections and vaccinations were absent in the healthy HIV-negative adult donors. V was pared by 6 bases and J by 5 bases, with 13 bases between. The CDR3 runs to 13 residues. CDR1 and CDR2 from the germline V gene are MDHEN and SYDVKM.

The V and J genes are TRBV28 and TRBJ2-5, with a possible D match to TRBD2 (6 bases). The sample consisted of PBMCs. The TCR comes from a woman in her thirties or forties in good health. Some clones in this sample may be carry-over from other donors' samples. This CDR3 is CASRQLATETQYF. CDR3 nucleotide sequence: TGTGCCAGCAGACAACTAGCAACGGAGACCCAGTACTTC.